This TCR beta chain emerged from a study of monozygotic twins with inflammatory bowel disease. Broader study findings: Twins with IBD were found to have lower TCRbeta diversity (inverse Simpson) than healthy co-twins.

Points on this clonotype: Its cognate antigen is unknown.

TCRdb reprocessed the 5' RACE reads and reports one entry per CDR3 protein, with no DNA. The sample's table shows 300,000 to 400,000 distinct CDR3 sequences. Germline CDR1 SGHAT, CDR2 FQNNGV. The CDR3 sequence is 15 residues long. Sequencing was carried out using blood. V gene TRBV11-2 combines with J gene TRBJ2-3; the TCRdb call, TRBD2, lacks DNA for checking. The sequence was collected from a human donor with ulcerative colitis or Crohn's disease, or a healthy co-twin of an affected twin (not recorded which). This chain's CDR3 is CASSFTSGVTDTQYF.